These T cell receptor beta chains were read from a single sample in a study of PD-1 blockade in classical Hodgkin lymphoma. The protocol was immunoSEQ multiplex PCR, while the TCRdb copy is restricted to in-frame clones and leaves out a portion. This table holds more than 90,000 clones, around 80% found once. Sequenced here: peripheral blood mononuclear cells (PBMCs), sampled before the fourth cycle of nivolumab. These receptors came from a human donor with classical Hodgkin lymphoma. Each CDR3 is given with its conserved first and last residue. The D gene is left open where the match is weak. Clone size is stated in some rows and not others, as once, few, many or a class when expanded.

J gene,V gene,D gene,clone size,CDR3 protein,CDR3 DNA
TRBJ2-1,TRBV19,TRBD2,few,CASSPPSGRSYNEQFF,TGTGCCAGTAGTCCCCCTAGCGGGCGCTCCTACAATGAGCAGTTCTTC
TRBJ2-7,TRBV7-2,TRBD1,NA,CASSWQGAGEQYF,TGTGCCAGCAGCTGGCAGGGGGCGGGAGAGCAGTACTTC
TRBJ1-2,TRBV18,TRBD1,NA,CASSPPNDRGRGYTF,TGTGCCAGCTCACCACCAAACGACAGGGGGCGTGGCTACACCTTC
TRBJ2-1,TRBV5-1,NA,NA,CASSVEGVSDEQFF,TGCGCCAGCAGCGTGGAGGGAGTCTCCGATGAGCAGTTCTTC
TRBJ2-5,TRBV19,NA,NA,CASSMAPGTHLGETQYF,TGTGCCAGTAGTATGGCCCCCGGGACTCACCTTGGTGAGACCCAGTACTTC
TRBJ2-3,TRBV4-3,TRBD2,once,CASSQDVAGGTDTQYF,TGCGCCAGCAGCCAAGATGTGGCGGGAGGCACAGATACGCAGTATTTT
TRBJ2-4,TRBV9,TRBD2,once,CASSVGAGGPTKNIQYF,TGTGCCAGCAGCGTAGGGGCGGGAGGGCCTACCAAAAACATTCAGTACTTC
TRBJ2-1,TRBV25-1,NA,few,CASGVEWSRNEQFF,TGTGCCAGTGGCGTGGAATGGTCGCGAAATGAGCAGTTCTTC
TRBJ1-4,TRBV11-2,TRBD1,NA,CASRNRTGGDEKLFF,TGTGCCAGCAGAAATAGGACAGGGGGCGATGAAAAACTGTTTTTT
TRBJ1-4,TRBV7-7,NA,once,CASSSGVNEKLFF,TGTGCCAGCAGCTCCGGGGTTAATGAAAAACTGTTTTTT
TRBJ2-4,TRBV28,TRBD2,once,CASSFPGRDIQYF,TGTGCCAGCAGTTTTCCAGGGAGGGACATTCAGTACTTC
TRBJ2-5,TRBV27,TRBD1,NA,CASSLFTGTGRKQTQYF,TGTGCCAGCAGTTTATTTACAGGGACAGGGAGAAAGCAGACCCAGTACTTC
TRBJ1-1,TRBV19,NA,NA,CASREQGYRTEAFF,TGTGCCAGTAGGGAACAGGGATATCGCACTGAAGCTTTCTTT
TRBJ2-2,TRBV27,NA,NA,CASSRPNTGELFF,TGTGCCAGCAGCCGACCGAACACCGGGGAGCTGTTTTTT
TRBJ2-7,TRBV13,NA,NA,CASSFTGPPPHEQYF,TGTGCCAGCAGCTTCACAGGGCCTCCCCCCCACGAGCAGTACTTC
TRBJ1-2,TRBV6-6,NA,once,CAISEAYPNYGYTF,TGTGCCATCAGTGAGGCATATCCAAACTATGGCTACACCTTC
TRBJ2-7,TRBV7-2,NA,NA,CASSWVLSSSYEQYF,TGTGCCAGCAGCTGGGTGCTGTCCAGCTCCTACGAGCAGTACTTC
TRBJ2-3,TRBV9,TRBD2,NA,CASSGRESLTDTQYF,TGTGCCAGCAGTGGGCGGGAGTCCCTCACAGATACGCAGTATTTT
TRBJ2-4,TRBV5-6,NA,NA,CASSSILDTGGGNIQYF,TGTGCCAGCAGCTCTATATTGGACACCGGGGGAGGAAACATTCAGTACTTC
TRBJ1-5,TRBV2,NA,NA,CASSDDYQSNQPQHF,TGTGCCAGCAGTGACGACTATCAGAGCAATCAGCCCCAGCATTTT
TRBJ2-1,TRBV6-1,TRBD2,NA,CASSELLAASTNEQFF,TGTGCCAGCAGTGAACTCCTAGCGGCTAGTACCAATGAGCAGTTCTTC
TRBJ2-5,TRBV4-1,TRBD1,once,CASSQERGLGEETQYF,TGCGCCAGCAGCCAAGAGAGGGGGCTAGGGGAAGAGACCCAGTACTTC
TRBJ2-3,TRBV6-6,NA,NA,CASSYQLASDTQYF,TGTGCCAGCAGTTATCAGTTAGCCTCAGATACGCAGTATTTT
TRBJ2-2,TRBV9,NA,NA,CASSPGGDPGELFF,TGTGCCAGCAGCCCCGGAGGTGATCCCGGGGAGCTGTTTTTT
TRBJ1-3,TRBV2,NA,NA,CASSPGSSGNTIYF,TGTGCCAGCAGTCCAGGGTCCTCTGGAAACACCATATATTTT
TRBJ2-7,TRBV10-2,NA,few,CASRLGTYSYEQYF,TGCGCCAGCCGTCTAGGGACGTACTCCTACGAGCAGTACTTC
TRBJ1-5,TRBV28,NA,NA,CASSPLVVQPQHF,TGTGCCAGCAGTCCCCTTGTGGTTCAGCCCCAGCATTTT
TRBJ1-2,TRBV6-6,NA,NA,CASSRRDSRRYTF,TGTGCCAGCAGTCGCCGGGACTCACGGCGCTACACCTTC
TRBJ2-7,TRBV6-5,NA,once,CASSYPGSEQYF,TGTGCCAGCAGTTACCCAGGGTCGGAGCAGTACTTC
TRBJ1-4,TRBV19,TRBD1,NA,CASSIWDRVRQNEKLFF,TGTGCCAGTAGTATATGGGACAGGGTCCGTCAGAACGAAAAACTGTTTTTT
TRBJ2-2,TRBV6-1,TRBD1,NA,CASSGRAPSTGAVYTGELFF,TGTGCCAGCAGTGGGCGAGCTCCTTCGACAGGGGCGGTATACACCGGGGAGCTGTTTTTT
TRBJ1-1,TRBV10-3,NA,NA,CAISERSVNTEAFF,TGTGCCATCAGTGAGAGGTCGGTGAACACTGAAGCTTTCTTT
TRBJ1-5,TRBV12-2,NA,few,CASRRGQTVQHF,TGTGCAAGTCGCAGGGGACAGACGGTCCAGCATTTT
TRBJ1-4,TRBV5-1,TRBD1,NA,CASSHATGGEVEKLFF,TGCGCCAGCAGCCACGCCACAGGGGGCGAGGTTGAAAAACTGTTTTTT
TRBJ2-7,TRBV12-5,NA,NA,CASGLGHSNEQYF,TGTGCTAGTGGTCTCGGACATAGCAACGAGCAGTACTTC
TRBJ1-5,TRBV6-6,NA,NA,CASKSGDQPQHF,TGTGCCAGCAAGTCCGGGGACCAGCCCCAGCATTTT
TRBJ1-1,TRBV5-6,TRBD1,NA,CASSSLGTGLLGTEAFF,TGTGCCAGCAGCTCCTTGGGGACAGGGCTTCTGGGCACTGAAGCTTTCTTT
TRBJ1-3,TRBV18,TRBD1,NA,CASSPDPTGEGNTIYF,TGTGCCAGCTCACCAGACCCGACAGGGGAAGGAAACACCATATATTTT
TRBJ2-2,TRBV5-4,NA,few,CASSLGGGTGELFF,TGTGCCAGCAGCTTGGGAGGGGGCACCGGGGAGCTGTTTTTT
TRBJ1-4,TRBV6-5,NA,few,CASSYRPALNEKLFF,TGTGCCAGCAGTTACAGGCCAGCCCTCAATGAAAAACTGTTTTTT
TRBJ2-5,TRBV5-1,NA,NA,CASSLEWGAETQYF,TGCGCCAGCAGCTTGGAGTGGGGCGCGGAGACCCAGTACTTC
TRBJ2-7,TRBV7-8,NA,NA,CASSSKEYRAYEQYF,TGTGCCAGCAGCTCAAAAGAGTACCGAGCCTACGAGCAGTACTTC
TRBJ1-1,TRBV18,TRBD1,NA,CASSPRGTGGTEAFF,TGTGCCAGCTCACCACGGGGAACAGGGGGCACTGAAGCTTTCTTT
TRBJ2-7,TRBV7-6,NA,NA,CASSLAATNSYEQYF,TGTGCCAGCAGCTTAGCGGCCACCAACTCCTACGAGCAGTACTTC
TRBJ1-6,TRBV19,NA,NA,CASSPGAYSPLHF,TGTGCCAGTAGTCCGGGGGCTTATTCACCCCTCCACTTT
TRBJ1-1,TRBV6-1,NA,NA,CASSEVHFGVGTEAFF,TGTGCCAGCAGTGAAGTCCATTTCGGGGTTGGAACCGAAGCTTTCTTT
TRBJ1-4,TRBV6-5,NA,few,CASTISRDEKLFF,TGTGCCAGCACAATAAGCAGGGATGAAAAACTGTTTTTT